The T cell receptor (beta chain) described here comes from a study of T cell responses to AZD1222 COVID-19 vaccine. Broader study findings: In a largely white British group with more females than males, clonal diversity was possibly underestimated.

This clone was counted once. Its antigen remains unidentified. Data came from immunoSEQ multiplex PCR; TCRdb stores just in-frame clones and leaves some out. The sample carries over 150,000 clones, almost 90% recorded once. CDR3 length: 13 amino acids. The ends were cut back, 5 bases at V and 8 bases at J, with 12 bases in the middle. Germline V gene data show CDR1 as SEHNR and CDR2 as FQNEAQ (reference sequence). This sequence joins TRBV7-9 and TRBJ1-4; D uncertain. The TCR was taken from an adult in good health. The sequencing used peripheral blood, collected on day 0 of AZD1222 vaccination. CDR3 sequence (DNA): TGTGCCAGCAGCCGCCCACAAGGAGAAAAACTGTTTTTT. It is translated as CASSRPQGEKLFF.